The rows below give T cell receptor beta chains drawn from one sample of a study of neurological immune-mediated disorders. TCRdb reanalysed the 5' RACE reads using MiXCR and keeps one entry per CDR3 protein. This repertoire shows tens of thousands of distinct CDR3 sequences, around 9.9% found once; its top ten account for around 1.7%. Sequencing was performed on PBMCs. Receptors originate from a man in his forties or fifties in good health. CDR3s include the opening cysteine and the closing phenylalanine or tryptophan. The D gene is left open where the match is weak. The size field is filled for only some rows; it gives once, few, many or a size class.

>.|.|TRBV5-1|TRBJ1-4
CASSRGYTQIATNEKLFF
TGCGCCAGCAGCCGGGGGTACACCCAAATTGCAACTAATGAAAAACTGTTTTTT
>.|many|TRBV6-5|TRBJ2-7
CASSYQNEQYF
TGTGCCAGCAGTTATCAGAACGAGCAGTACTTC
>TRBD2|many|TRBV5-1|TRBJ2-5
CASSLAPRGGVETQYF
TGCGCCAGCAGCTTGGCTCCCCGCGGGGGAGTTGAGACCCAGTACTTC
>.|many|TRBV21-1|TRBJ2-7
CASSSLWSVGQYF
TGTGCCAGCAGCAGCCTGTGGTCGGTAGGGCAGTACTTC
>TRBD1|few|TRBV27|TRBJ1-6
CASSSEAHRGYSSYNSPLHF
TGTGCCAGCAGTTCGGAAGCGCACAGGGGTTACAGCTCCTATAATTCACCCCTCCACTTT
>.|many|TRBV5-1|TRBJ1-1
CASSLQSLGTEAFF
TGCGCCAGCAGCTTGCAGTCTTTAGGCACTGAAGCTTTCTTT
>TRBD2|many|TRBV20-1|TRBJ2-3
CSARPGLAGVTDTQYF
TGCAGTGCTAGACCAGGACTAGCGGGGGTAACAGATACGCAGTATTTT
>.|many|TRBV7-9|TRBJ1-5
CASSPRGGNQPQHF
TGTGCCAGCAGCCCAAGGGGGGGCAATCAGCCCCAGCATTTT
>.|many|TRBV20-1|TRBJ2-7
CSARKTTRGSYEQYF
TGCAGTGCCCGAAAGACAACCCGGGGCTCCTACGAGCAGTACTTC
>TRBD2|many|TRBV15|TRBJ2-4
CATSRDQGGFENIQYF
TGTGCCACCAGCAGAGATCAGGGAGGGTTCGAAAACATTCAGTACTTC
>TRBD2|many|TRBV20-1|TRBJ2-2
CSARDRRTSGGTRVGELFF
TGCAGTGCTAGAGATCGCCGGACTAGCGGGGGGACCCGGGTGGGGGAGCTGTTTTTT
>TRBD1|many|TRBV6-5|TRBJ1-2
CASSYSTGGFGYTF
TGTGCCAGCAGTTACTCGACAGGGGGTTTTGGCTACACCTTC
>.|many|TRBV5-1|TRBJ2-5
CASSDGYQETQYF
TGCGCCAGCAGTGACGGGTACCAAGAGACCCAGTACTTC
>TRBD2|many|TRBV4-1|TRBJ2-7
CASSLGLAGGVYEQYF
TGCGCCAGCAGCCTGGGACTAGCGGGAGGGGTGTACGAGCAGTACTTC
>.|many|TRBV2|TRBJ2-3
CASRENRRGGGTDTQYF
TGTGCCAGCAGGGAAAACCGACGAGGGGGAGGCACAGATACGCAGTATTTT
>TRBD2|many|TRBV7-8|TRBJ2-7
CASSRKTSPNEQYF
TGTGCCAGCAGCAGAAAGACTAGCCCCAACGAGCAGTACTTC
>.|.|TRBV12-3/TRBV12-4|TRBJ2-1
CASRRASYGDEQFF
TGTGCCAGCAGAAGGGCCTCCTACGGCGATGAGCAGTTCTTC
>TRBD1|many|TRBV6-5|TRBJ2-7
CASSLTGAFYEQYF
TGTGCCAGCAGTTTGACAGGGGCCTTCTACGAGCAGTACTTC
>TRBD1|many|TRBV12-3/TRBV12-4|TRBJ2-3
CASSRAGQDTDTQYF
TGTGCCAGCAGTAGGGCGGGACAGGACACAGATACGCAGTATTTT
>.|many|TRBV27|TRBJ2-1
CASSFTGRSEQFF
TGTGCCAGCAGTTTTACGGGAAGGAGCGAGCAGTTCTTC
>.|many|TRBV5-1|TRBJ1-4
CASSLNAGMAGRRAGEKLFF
TGCGCCAGCAGCTTGAACGCAGGCATGGCGGGCAGGAGGGCGGGCGAAAAACTGTTTTTT
>.|many|TRBV7-2|TRBJ1-3
CASSLGENTIYF
TGTGCCAGCAGCTTGGGGGAGAACACCATATATTTT
>.|many|TRBV20-1|TRBJ2-7
CSARAGREQYF
TGCAGTGCTAGAGCCGGTAGGGAGCAGTACTTC
>TRBD1|many|TRBV7-3|TRBJ1-2
CASSPSGQGGGYTF
TGTGCCAGCAGCCCCTCGGGACAGGGCGGTGGCTACACCTTC
>.|many|TRBV12-3/TRBV12-4|TRBJ2-7
CASRPGSLREQYF
TGTGCCAGCCGACCGGGGTCCCTACGCGAGCAGTACTTC
>.|many|TRBV12-3/TRBV12-4|TRBJ1-1
CASSFAEGTEAFF
TGTGCCAGCAGTTTCGCCGAGGGGACTGAAGCTTTCTTT
>TRBD1|many|TRBV5-1|TRBJ1-1
CASSELGQASTEAFF
TGCGCCAGCAGCGAATTAGGACAGGCAAGCACTGAAGCTTTCTTT
>TRBD2|many|TRBV7-8|TRBJ2-1
CASRPGLADNNEQFF
TGTGCCAGCAGGCCGGGACTAGCGGACAACAATGAGCAGTTCTTC
>.|many|TRBV2|TRBJ1-6
CASSPPGQLNSPLHF
TGTGCCAGCAGTCCTCCGGGACAATTAAATTCACCCCTCCACTTT
>TRBD1|many|TRBV7-9|TRBJ2-2
CASSRGQLSAGELFF
TGTGCCAGCAGCAGGGGACAGTTGTCTGCCGGGGAGCTGTTTTTT
>.|few|TRBV5-1|TRBJ2-3
CASSPGLITDTQYF
TGCGCCAGCAGCCCCGGACTGATCACAGATACGCAGTATTTT
>TRBD1|.|TRBV7-9|TRBJ1-2
CANSPTGGGYTF
TGTGCCAACAGCCCCACAGGGGGTGGCTACACCTTC
>TRBD2|many|TRBV25-1|TRBJ2-7
CASRPIAGGREQYF
TGTGCCAGCAGACCCATAGCGGGAGGGAGAGAGCAGTACTTC
>.|.|TRBV10-3|TRBJ1-6
CAISEGQGNSPLHF
TGTGCCATCAGTGAAGGGCAGGGGAATTCACCCCTCCACTTT
>TRBD2|.|TRBV11-2|TRBJ2-1
CASSLLAGSSYNEQFF
TGTGCCAGCAGCTTACTAGCGGGGAGCTCCTACAATGAGCAGTTCTTC
>.|many|TRBV18|TRBJ1-6
CASSPVTTNSPLHF
TGTGCCAGCTCACCTGTAACTACCAATTCACCCCTCCACTTT
>.|many|TRBV28|TRBJ2-7
CASSLVAIYEQYF
TGTGCCAGCAGTTTGGTCGCGATATACGAGCAGTACTTC
>.|many|TRBV5-6|TRBJ2-3
CASSFFSTDTQYF
TGTGCCAGCAGCTTTTTTAGCACAGATACGCAGTATTTT
>.|many|TRBV5-1|TRBJ1-1
CASSAGGEGTEAFF
TGCGCCAGCAGCGCTGGGGGTGAAGGCACTGAAGCTTTCTTT
>.|few|TRBV20-1|TRBJ2-2
CSAKRGFRELFF
TGCAGTGCCAAGCGCGGATTCCGGGAGCTGTTTTTT